A single sample is the source of the 18 T cell receptor beta chains below, sequenced in a study of T-cell memory formation after mild COVID-19. MiXCR, applied by TCRdb to the 5' RACE reads, yields one record per CDR3 protein. The sample lists under 350,000 distinct CDR3 sequences, 16% seen once, with 22% in the top ten. Sequenced material: PBMCs or a T cell subset sorted from them (not recorded which). Receptor source: a young man who had mild COVID-19 (a few samples of this study predate the infection). Cell type and time point are not known.

The chain links TRBV28 to TRBJ1-2, with 9 positions matching TRBD1. Germline V gives CDR1 MDHEN, CDR2 SYDVKM. V lost 11 bases to trimming and J lost 2 bases; unmatched junction nucleotides: 3. This CDR3 contains 12 residues. The CDR3 nucleotides are TGTGCCGGACAGGGGTCCAACTATGGCTACACCTTC. It translates to CAGQGSNYGYTF.

This clonotype was counted only a few times. The rearrangement joins TRBV7-9 to TRBJ2-5; D is unresolved. The CDR3 consists of 14 residues. Germline assignment: CDR1 SEHNR and CDR2 FQNEAQ (reference sequence). V gave up 2 bases and J gave up 2 bases, with 9 bases separating them. CDR3 bases: TGTGCCAGCAGCTTACGGGCCCCTCAAGAGACCCAGTACTTC. Encoded protein: CASSLRAPQETQYF.

This clonotype has a count of ten or more. The rearrangement joins TRBV5-1 to TRBJ1-1; D remains unclear. The germline CDR1 and CDR2 sequences are SGHRS and YFSETQ. The CDR3 is 12 amino acids. V was cut by 5 bases and J by 4 bases, with 9 bases left in between. This chain's CDR3 is CASSNPGTEAFF. DNA for the CDR3: TGCGCCAGCAGTAACCCGGGCACTGAAGCTTTCTTT. The full variable domain, in which reference TRBV5-1 and TRBJ1-1 provide the parts outside the CDR3, is KAGVTQTPRYLIKTRGQQVTLSCSPISGHRSVSWYQQTPGQGLQFLFEYFSETQRNKGNFPGRFSGRQFSNSRSEMNVSTLELGDSALYLCASSNPGTEAFFGQGTRLTVV.

The chain employs TRBV5-1 and TRBJ2-3; TRBD1 or TRBD2 may be the D gene (5 bases each). The CDR3 covers 14 residues. Germline V CDR1 and CDR2: SGHRS, YFSETQ. Trimming pared 6 bases from V and 1 base from J, leaving 12 bases between. The CDR3 region is CASKSGQGTDTQYF. CDR3 sequence (DNA): TGCGCCAGCAAGTCGGGGCAGGGCACAGATACGCAGTATTTT.

The chain employs TRBV7-2 and TRBJ2-5; maybe TRBD2 (6 bases). This CDR3 region has 13 residues. The germline gives CDR1 SGHTA, CDR2 FQGNSA. V dropped 4 bases and J dropped 5 bases, with 11 bases sitting between them. CDR3 coding DNA: TGTGCCAGCAGCTGGGGGGTCCGGGAGACCCAGTACTTC. It yields the protein CASSWGVRETQYF.

The J gene is TRBJ2-1, the V gene TRBV5-1; 7 nucleotides line up with TRBD1. V gave up 5 bases and J gave up 4 bases; unmatched junction bases: 9. This CDR3 region has 15 residues. Germline CDR1 reads SGHRS; CDR2 reads YFSETQ. This CDR3 reads CASRGEQGLYNEQFF. CDR3 DNA: TGCGCCAGCAGGGGGGAACAGGGGTTATACAATGAGCAGTTCTTC.

This rearrangement joins TRBV4-2 to TRBJ1-2, with D tentatively TRBD1 (6 bases). The V gene lost 0 bases and the J gene lost 6 bases, with 14 bases spanning the gap. Germline loops: CDR1 LGHNA, CDR2 YNFKEQ. This CDR3 has 15 residues. The CDR3 reads CASSQDFEGGNGYTF. The CDR3 DNA is TGTGCCAGCAGCCAAGACTTTGAAGGGGGGAATGGCTACACCTTC.

V usage is TRBV25-1 and J usage is TRBJ2-7; D gene uncertain. Trimming cost V 5 bases and J 2 bases, with 7 bases left between them. The CDR3 is made up of 12 amino acids. The V gene's germline CDR1 is MGHDK and CDR2 SYGVNS. The CDR3 sequence is CASSPSAYEQYF. CDR3 sequence (DNA): TGTGCCAGCAGTCCCAGTGCCTACGAGCAGTACTTC.

The V and J genes are TRBV5-1 and TRBJ1-4; D not resolved. The V gene's germline CDR1 is SGHRS and CDR2 YFSETQ. The CDR3 runs to 15 residues. V lost 4 bases to trimming and J lost 5 bases, with 15 bases between them. In DNA, the CDR3 is TGCGCCAGCAGCCCCCGAACGGGCTGGAATGAAAAACTGTTTTTT. It yields the protein CASSPRTGWNEKLFF.

The chain couples TRBV20-1 to TRBJ1-1, with D hard to call. The CDR3 is 13 amino acids. The ends were cut back, 5 bases at V and 1 base at J, with 11 bases in the middle. Germline loops: CDR1 DFQATT, CDR2 SNEGSKA (reference sequence). The CDR3 spells CSAPRRSNTEAFF. CDR3 DNA sequence: TGCAGTGCTCCGAGGCGATCGAACACTGAAGCTTTCTTT.

The chain carries TRBV7-9 and TRBJ2-5, with D tentatively TRBD1 (5 bases). V was clipped by 10 bases and J by 3 bases, with 18 bases between them. The CDR3 length is 14 residues. Germline V gene data show CDR1 as SEHNR and CDR2 as FQNEAQ (reference sequence). CDR3 sequence: CATPTQGGEETQYF. The CDR3 region has the DNA TGTGCCACACCAACCCAGGGTGGCGAAGAGACCCAGTACTTC.

The table lists this clonotype with a few counts. This chain connects TRBV12-5 to TRBJ2-3, with 12 positions matching TRBD2. V lost 4 bases to trimming and J lost 14 bases; unmatched junction nucleotides: 13. The CDR3 runs to 15 residues. CDR1 is LGHNT and CDR2 is FRNRAP in the germline V gene. Written as DNA, the CDR3 is TGTGCTAGTGGTTCCCATAGACTAGCGGGGGCCCGCGGGTATTTT. Translation gives CASGSHRLAGARGYF.

A few counts support this clonotype. The chain employs TRBV12-3 or TRBV12-4 and TRBJ2-3, with D possibly being TRBD2 (6 bases). CDR3 size: 14 residues. V shed 5 bases and J shed 0 bases, with 9 bases lying between them. The DNA for the CDR3 is TGTGCCAGCAGTACGGGACTCAGCACAGATACGCAGTATTTT. Encoded protein: CASSTGLSTDTQYF.

A word on this clonotype: The junction does not match germline at one end; this may be a read error. The rearrangement joins TRBV7-2 to TRBJ2-7, with 7 bases lining up with TRBD1. CDR3 length: 13 residues. Germline values: CDR1 SGHTA, CDR2 FQGNSA. CDR3 region: CASSLSQGVPLNF. CDR3 bases: TGTGCCAGCAGCTTATCCCAGGGGGTCCCACTGAACTTC. The variable domain in full, completed from reference TRBV7-2 and TRBJ2-7, reads GAGVSQSPSNKVTEKGKDVELRCDPISGHTALYWYRQSLGQGLEFLIYFQGNSAPDKSGLPSDRFSAERTGGSVSTLTIQRTQQEDSAVYLCASSLSQGVPLNFGPGTRLTVT.

This clonotype has a handful of counts. V usage is TRBV7-9 and J usage is TRBJ1-4; 8 positions agree with TRBD1. The germline gives CDR1 SEHNR, CDR2 FQNEAQ (reference sequence). V shed 2 bases and J 6 bases; nucleotides not matched to a gene: 5. The CDR3 sequence is 15 residues long. In DNA form, the CDR3 reads TGTGCCAGCAGCTTACAGGGGGCTGGAGATGAAAAACTGTTTTTT. It is translated as CASSLQGAGDEKLFF.

The chain has TRBV10-3 and TRBJ1-4; TRBD1 is a possible D gene (5 bases). This CDR3 is built from 13 residues. Germline lookup yields CDR1 ENHRY and CDR2 SYGVKD. CDR3 coding DNA: TGTGCTGGCAGGGCGGTTGAGGGGGAAAAACTGTTTTTT. It translates to CAGRAVEGEKLFF.

V usage is TRBV29-1 and J usage is TRBJ1-3, with TRBD1 matching over 7 bases. Losses at the gene ends were 4 bases for V and 4 bases for J; bases not matched to a gene: 7. The CDR3 consists of 14 residues. Germline CDR1 is SQVTM and CDR2 is ANQGSEA. The CDR3 coding sequence is TGCAGCGTTGCAACTGACAGGGCCGGAAACACCATATATTTT. Encoded protein: CSVATDRAGNTIYF.

The chain has TRBV19 and TRBJ1-5; 9 positions match TRBD1. CDR3 length: 15 amino acids. V shed 6 bases and J 4 bases; nucleotides not matched to a gene: 7. Germline V CDR1 and CDR2: LNHDA, SQIVND (reference sequence). CDR3 coding DNA: TGTGCCAGTAGCATTGGGACAGGGTTGAATCAGCCCCAGCATTTT. Its translation is CASSIGTGLNQPQHF.